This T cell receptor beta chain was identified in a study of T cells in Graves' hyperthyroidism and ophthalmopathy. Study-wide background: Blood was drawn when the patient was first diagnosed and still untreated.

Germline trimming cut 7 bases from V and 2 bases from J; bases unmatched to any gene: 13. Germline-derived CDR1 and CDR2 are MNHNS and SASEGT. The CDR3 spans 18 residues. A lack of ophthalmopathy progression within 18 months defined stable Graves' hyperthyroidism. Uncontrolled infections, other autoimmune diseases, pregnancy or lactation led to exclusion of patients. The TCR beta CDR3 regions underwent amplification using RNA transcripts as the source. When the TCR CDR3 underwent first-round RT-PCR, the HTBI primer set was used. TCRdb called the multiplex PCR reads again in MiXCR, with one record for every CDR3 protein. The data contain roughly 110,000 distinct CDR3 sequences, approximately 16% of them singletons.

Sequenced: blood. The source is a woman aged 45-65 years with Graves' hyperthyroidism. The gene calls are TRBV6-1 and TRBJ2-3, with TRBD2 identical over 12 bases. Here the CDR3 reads CASTQPTGTSGHTDTQYF. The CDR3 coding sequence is TGTGCCAGCACCCAACCCACCGGGACTAGCGGGCACACAGATACGCAGTATTTT.